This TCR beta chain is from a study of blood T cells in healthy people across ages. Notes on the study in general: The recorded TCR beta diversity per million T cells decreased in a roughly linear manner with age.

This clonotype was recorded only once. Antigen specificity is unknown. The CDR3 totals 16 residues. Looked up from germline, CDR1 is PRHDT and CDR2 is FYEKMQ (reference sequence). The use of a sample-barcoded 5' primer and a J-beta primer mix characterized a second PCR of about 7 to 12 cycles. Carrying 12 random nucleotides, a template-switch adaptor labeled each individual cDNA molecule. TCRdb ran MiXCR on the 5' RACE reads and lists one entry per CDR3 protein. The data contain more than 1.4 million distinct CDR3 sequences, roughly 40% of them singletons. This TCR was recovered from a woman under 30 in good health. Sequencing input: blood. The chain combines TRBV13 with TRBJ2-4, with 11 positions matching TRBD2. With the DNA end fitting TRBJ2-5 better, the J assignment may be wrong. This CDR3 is CASGHIAGGSQETQYF. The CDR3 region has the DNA TGTGCCAGCGGCCATATAGCGGGGGGGTCCCAAGAGACCCAGTACTTC.